This TCR beta chain was found in a study of T cells in Graves' hyperthyroidism and ophthalmopathy. Deletions cut 0 bases from V and 3 bases from J, with 7 bases between. The CDR3 is 13 amino acids. CDR1 SGDLS and CDR2 YYNGEE come from the germline V gene. RNA transcripts were the template for amplifying TCR beta CDR3 regions. The HTBI primer set drove a first-round RT-PCR of the TCR CDR3. TCRdb reprocessed the multiplex PCR reads with MiXCR, giving one entry per CDR3 protein. The profile shows 500,000 to 600,000 distinct CDR3 sequences, around 46% of them singletons. This clonotype has a count of ten or more.

V usage is TRBV9 and J usage is TRBJ2-7; D unresolved. This TCR derives from a woman aged 18-29 years with Graves' hyperthyroidism. Sequences were obtained from peripheral blood or thyroid tissue (not recorded which). CDR3 sequence: CASSVDPLYEQYF. The CDR3 DNA reads TGTGCCAGCAGCGTAGATCCCCTCTACGAGCAGTACTTC. Based on the CDR3 plus reference TRBV9 and TRBJ2-7, the full variable domain is DSGVTQTPKHLITATGQRVTLRCSPRSGDLSVYWYQQSLDQGLQFLIQYYNGEERAKGNILERFSAQQFPDLHSELNLSSLELGDSALYFCASSVDPLYEQYFGPGTRLTVT.